This TCR beta chain was captured by sequencing in a study of cytomegalovirus exposure and HLA in healthy donors. Amplification used 60 Vbeta primers and 13 Jbeta primers. This table comes from immunoSEQ multiplex PCR, and its TCRdb copy is limited to in-frame clones, with some not included. The table has around 190,000 clones, about 9.4% seen once. This clone has just a few counts. The sequence derives from a woman under 40 in good health and CMV-seropositive. The material sequenced was PBMCs.

Here the CDR3 reads CASSLKTSSTQYF. The CDR3 coding sequence is TGCGCCAGCAGCCTAAAAACTAGTTCCACGCAGTATTTT. The chain links TRBV10-1 to TRBJ2-3; TRBD2 might be the D (5 bases). V gave up 6 bases and J gave up 9 bases, with 16 bases separating them. CDR3 length: 13 residues. Germline V CDR1 and CDR2: WNHNN, SYGVQD (reference sequence).